These 13 T cell receptor beta chains share one sample of origin, sequenced in a study of spatial heterogeneity in lung cancer. Specified time point: sample taken at primary tumor resection. Sequencing of whole RNA from tumor, nontumor lung or frozen PBMC involved no sorting. One entry per CDR3 protein, called by TCRdb with MiXCR from the 5' RACE reads. Here the sample spans over a thousand distinct CDR3 sequences, approximately 7.8% being singletons. Specimen: normal lung tissue next to the tumor, collected at surgery. The source of these receptors is a female donor with early-stage non-small cell lung cancer.

This clonotype is labeled as medium-sized. The V call is TRBV9, the J call TRBJ2-3; TRBD2 is a possible D gene (7 bases). Germline assignment: CDR1 SGDLS and CDR2 YYNGEE. CDR3 size: 18 residues. Trimming left V 0 bases short and J 2 bases short, with 19 bases between. CDR3 sequence reads: CASSVGPGGPDATDTQYF. As DNA, the CDR3 is TGTGCCAGCAGCGTAGGCCCCGGGGGGCCGGACGCCACAGATACGCAGTATTTT.

There are many counts of this clonotype. The CDR3 reads CAISSSGKTETQYF. CDR3 nucleotide sequence: TGTGCCATCAGCTCTAGCGGGAAGACGGAGACCCAGTACTTC. The chain combines TRBV10-3 with TRBJ2-5, with 9 nucleotides matching TRBD2. From germline, CDR1 is ENHRY and CDR2 SYGVKD. This CDR3 region has 14 residues. V lost 6 bases to trimming and J lost 5 bases; unmatched junction nucleotides: 7.

This clonotype qualifies as medium-sized (0.01 to 0.1%). The chain has TRBV7-2 and TRBJ2-7; D gene ambiguous. CDR3 length: 12 residues. CDR1 and CDR2 (germline): SGHTA, FQGNSA. V lost 5 bases to trimming and J lost 2 bases, with 7 bases between them. The CDR3 coding sequence is TGTGCCAGCAGCCCCGACACCTACGAGCAGTACTTC. Translating it yields CASSPDTYEQYF. The variable domain in full, with the rest retrieved from reference TRBV7-2 and TRBJ2-7, is GAGVSQSPSNKVTEKGKDVELRCDPISGHTALYWYRQSLGQGLEFLIYFQGNSAPDKSGLPSDRFSAERTGGSVSTLTIQRTQQEDSAVYLCASSPDTYEQYFGPGTRLTVT.

This clonotype occurred many times. The genes are TRBV5-4 and TRBJ1-2; no clear D. Germline lookup yields CDR1 SGHNT and CDR2 YYREEE (reference sequence). Between the trimmed V and J ends, which lost 4 bases and 4 bases, there was a span of 20 bases. The CDR3 runs 16 residues. CDR3 in DNA: TGTGCCAGCAGCCATCAGGAGACAAGGACCCTCTATGGCTACACCTTC. It specifies CASSHQETRTLYGYTF.

This clonotype was seen many times. The chain carries TRBV28 and TRBJ2-1; a weak D match, TRBD2 (5 bases). This CDR3 comprises 15 residues. V lost 7 bases to trimming and J lost 5 bases, with 18 bases between them. Germline V gene sequence: CDR1 MDHEN, CDR2 SYDVKM. The CDR3 region is CASTPLERYNNEQFF. Written as DNA, the CDR3 is TGTGCCAGCACGCCACTAGAGAGGTACAACAATGAGCAGTTCTTC.

The rearrangement joins TRBV6-6 to TRBJ2-5; D tentatively reads TRBD1 or TRBD2 (6 bases each). V was shortened by 3 bases and J by 0 bases, with 17 bases between the two germline ends. CDR1 and CDR2 from the germline V gene are MNHNY and SVGAGI (reference sequence). This CDR3 contains 17 residues. The CDR3 nucleotides read TGTGCCAGCAGTTATCCCCAGGGGAGGCGGAACCAAGAGACCCAGTACTTC. Translation: CASSYPQGRRNQETQYF.

Judged by abundance, this clonotype is large (0.1 to 1%). CDR3 coding DNA: TGCGCCAGCAGTCAAGCGCCGACAGGGAGCGAGACCCAGTACTTC. Amino acid sequence: CASSQAPTGSETQYF. The chain has TRBV23-1 and TRBJ2-5; 7 positions agree with TRBD1. Being an ORF, TRBV23-1 has a function that is uncertain. The ends lost 2 bases at V and 5 bases at J; junction bases unmatched: 8. The CDR3 consists of 15 residues.

This clonotype is large (0.1 to 1%) by share. This sequence joins TRBV5-6 and TRBJ2-1; D possibly corresponds to TRBD1 (5 bases). The CDR3 spans 14 residues. Trimming removed 3 bases from V and 7 bases from J, with 14 bases in between. CDR1 and CDR2 (germline): SGHDT, YYEEEE. Here the CDR3 reads CASSWYGRENEQFF. The CDR3, as DNA: TGTGCCAGCAGCTGGTACGGCAGGGAAAATGAGCAGTTCTTC.

This clonotype counts as medium-sized. The V gene is TRBV18, the J gene TRBJ2-1; tentative D call: TRBD2 (6 bases). Germline assignment: CDR1 KGHSH and CDR2 LQKENI. CDR3 length equals 20 residues. V lost 4 bases to trimming and J lost 1 base, with 26 bases between them. The CDR3 reads CASSRNQLETGGISYNEQFF. The CDR3 nucleotides read TGTGCCAGCTCACGGAACCAACTGGAAACTGGGGGGATTTCCTACAATGAGCAGTTCTTC.

This clonotype was detected many times. The chain couples TRBV10-3 to TRBJ1-1; 9 bases map to TRBD1. Germline CDR1 ENHRY, CDR2 SYGVKD. Trimming at V came to 7 bases and at J to 7 bases, leaving 10 bases not matched to a gene. The CDR3 length is 14 residues. The CDR3 region is CAIIQDRGKGEAFF. In nucleotides, the CDR3 is TGTGCCATCATCCAGGACAGGGGCAAGGGTGAAGCTTTCTTT.

This clonotype is labeled medium-sized. The rearrangement joins TRBV12-3 or TRBV12-4 to TRBJ2-2, with D perhaps TRBD2 (6 bases). CDR3 length: 13 residues. Trimming shortened V by 7 bases and J by 4 bases, and 10 bases separated the two germline ends. The CDR3 protein is CASMGLSTGELFF. The CDR3 DNA is TGTGCCAGCATGGGACTGTCCACCGGGGAGCTGTTTTTT.

This clonotype is labeled large (0.1 to 1%). This chain links TRBV29-1 with TRBJ2-3; 7 bases line up with TRBD2. With 6 bases clipped from V and 2 bases from J, the junction kept 11 bases outside the gene matches. The CDR3 is 15 residues long. Germline values: CDR1 SQVTM, CDR2 ANQGSEA. The CDR3 is CSVAPLAAVTDTQYF. The CDR3 DNA sequence: TGCAGCGTGGCGCCTCTAGCGGCGGTCACAGATACGCAGTATTTT.

This clonotype is labeled medium-sized (0.01 to 0.1%). The chain employs TRBV18 and TRBJ2-3; 10 bases line up with TRBD2. Per the germline V gene, CDR1 is KGHSH and CDR2 is LQKENI. V trimming: 0 bases; J trimming: 0 bases; junction bases outside the gene matches: 3. The CDR3 is 17 residues long. The CDR3 DNA reads TGTGCCAGCTCACCACCAGGACTAGCGGAGAGCACAGATACGCAGTATTTT. Protein product: CASSPPGLAESTDTQYF.